The rows below give T cell receptor beta chains drawn from one sample of a study of shared clonotypes between healthy human individuals. The assay was immunoSEQ multiplex PCR, and TCRdb's table has in-frame clones only and misses some. The sample has a few million clones; around nine tenths are singletons. Material for sequencing was naive CD4+ T cells sorted from blood. The receptors were gathered from a young man in good health. CDR3s include the opening cysteine and the closing phenylalanine or tryptophan. A D gene is named only where the DNA matches it firmly. Not all rows give a size; the values are once, few, many and, for expanded clones, a class.

abundance: NA; v_gene: TRBV28; j_gene: TRBJ1-2; len: 14; d_gene: NA; CDR3nt: TGTGCCAGCAGTGGTCTCGGGCCCCGGAGGGGCTACACCTTC; CDR3aa: CASSGLGPRRGYTF
abundance: NA; v_gene: TRBV30; j_gene: TRBJ1-1; len: 14; d_gene: NA; CDR3nt: TGTGCCTGGGTTCCGGGACGGATAAACACTGAAGCTTTCTTT; CDR3aa: CAWVPGRINTEAFF
abundance: NA; v_gene: TRBV9; j_gene: TRBJ2-5; len: 17; d_gene: NA; CDR3nt: TGTGCCAGCAGCGTAGGAGGGAGTAGAGCTAGCGTAGAGACCCAGTACTTC; CDR3aa: CASSVGGSRASVETQYF
abundance: NA; v_gene: TRBV28; j_gene: TRBJ1-2; len: 12; d_gene: TRBD1; CDR3nt: TGTGCCAGCAGTGCTGGGACAGCTGGCTACACCTTC; CDR3aa: CASSAGTAGYTF
abundance: NA; v_gene: TRBV4-1; j_gene: TRBJ2-2; len: 14; d_gene: TRBD1; CDR3nt: TGCGCCAGCAGCCAAACACAGGGGGTCGGGGAGCTGTTTTTT; CDR3aa: CASSQTQGVGELFF
abundance: NA; v_gene: TRBV5-1; j_gene: TRBJ1-3; len: 18; d_gene: NA; CDR3nt: TGCGCCAGCAGCTTGGAGGGTCCGCCCGGTGGGTCTGGAAACACCATATATTTT; CDR3aa: CASSLEGPPGGSGNTIYF
abundance: NA; v_gene: TRBV11-2; j_gene: TRBJ2-7; len: 14; d_gene: TRBD2; CDR3nt: TGTGCCAGCAGACCCCTAGCGGGAGTCTACGAGCAGTACTTC; CDR3aa: CASRPLAGVYEQYF
abundance: NA; v_gene: TRBV7-9; j_gene: TRBJ2-1; len: 17; d_gene: NA; CDR3nt: TGTGCCAGCAGCCGAGCCCCGGGCCCTCGATCCTACAATGAGCAGTTCTTC; CDR3aa: CASSRAPGPRSYNEQFF
abundance: NA; v_gene: TRBV19; j_gene: TRBJ1-1; len: 16; d_gene: NA; CDR3nt: TGTGCCAGTAGTATAGGACAGGCGGCTTTGAACACTGAAGCTTTCTTT; CDR3aa: CASSIGQAALNTEAFF
abundance: NA; v_gene: TRBV5-6; j_gene: TRBJ1-2; len: 13; d_gene: NA; CDR3nt: TGTGCCAGCAGCTTGGCCAGTAACTATGGCTACACCTTC; CDR3aa: CASSLASNYGYTF
abundance: few; v_gene: TRBV10-3; j_gene: TRBJ1-5; len: 15; d_gene: NA; CDR3nt: TGTGCCATCAGTGAAAGCGGTAATAGCAATCAGCCCCAGCATTTT; CDR3aa: CAISESGNSNQPQHF
abundance: NA; v_gene: TRBV4-1; j_gene: TRBJ2-7; len: 17; d_gene: TRBD2; CDR3nt: TGCGCCAGCAGCCGAGCTAGCGGGGGGGCTAGCACCTACGAGCAGTACTTC; CDR3aa: CASSRASGGASTYEQYF
abundance: NA; v_gene: TRBV10-3; j_gene: TRBJ2-5; len: 18; d_gene: TRBD2; CDR3nt: TGTGCCATCAGCCCCGGACTAGCGGGGGTTACGTACCAAGAGACCCAGTACTTC; CDR3aa: CAISPGLAGVTYQETQYF
abundance: NA; v_gene: TRBV9; j_gene: TRBJ2-7; len: 13; d_gene: NA; CDR3nt: TGTGCCAGCAGCGTAGTGTGGGGGAGCGAGCAGTACTTC; CDR3aa: CASSVVWGSEQYF
abundance: once; v_gene: TRBV5-4; j_gene: TRBJ2-1; len: 16; d_gene: TRBD2; CDR3nt: TGTGCCAGCAGCGGCGAGCCTAGCGGCCGTTACAATGAGCAGTTCTTC; CDR3aa: CASSGEPSGRYNEQFF
abundance: NA; v_gene: TRBV6-5; j_gene: TRBJ1-1; len: 15; d_gene: NA; CDR3nt: TGTGCCAGCACTAGAGGGGCGCTGGGAAACACTGAAGCTTTCTTT; CDR3aa: CASTRGALGNTEAFF
abundance: NA; v_gene: TRBV10-3; j_gene: TRBJ2-2; len: 16; d_gene: TRBD2; CDR3nt: TGTGCCATCAGTGAGTCGACCCTAGCGGGAGTTGGGGAGCTGTTTTTT; CDR3aa: CAISESTLAGVGELFF
abundance: NA; v_gene: TRBV4-3; j_gene: TRBJ2-7; len: 15; d_gene: TRBD1; CDR3nt: TGCGCCAGCAGCCAGGCAGGGGGCACATCCTACGAGCAGTACTTC; CDR3aa: CASSQAGGTSYEQYF
abundance: NA; v_gene: TRBV9; j_gene: TRBJ2-7; len: 16; d_gene: NA; CDR3nt: TGTGCCAGCAGCGTAGATCCAGGGCAGGGCGTCTACGAGCAGTACTTC; CDR3aa: CASSVDPGQGVYEQYF
abundance: NA; v_gene: TRBV9; j_gene: TRBJ1-6; len: 14; d_gene: NA; CDR3nt: TGTGCCAGCAGCGTACCAGGGGTGGATTCACCCCTCCACTTT; CDR3aa: CASSVPGVDSPLHF
abundance: NA; v_gene: TRBV2; j_gene: TRBJ2-3; len: 15; d_gene: TRBD2; CDR3nt: TGTGCCAGCAGTGATCAGAGCGGGGGGGCTGATACGCAGTATTTT; CDR3aa: CASSDQSGGADTQYF
abundance: NA; v_gene: TRBV5-1; j_gene: TRBJ2-2; len: 15; d_gene: NA; CDR3nt: TGCGCCAGCAGCTTGGGCGGGGAGAACACCGGGGAGCTGTTTTTT; CDR3aa: CASSLGGENTGELFF
abundance: few; v_gene: TRBV2; j_gene: TRBJ2-2; len: 14; d_gene: NA; CDR3nt: TGTGCCAGCAGGATGGGACAGAACACCGGGGAGCTGTTTTTT; CDR3aa: CASRMGQNTGELFF
abundance: NA; v_gene: TRBV5-1; j_gene: TRBJ2-7; len: 14; d_gene: NA; CDR3nt: TGCGCCAGCAGCCCACGGACGCCCCCCTACGAGCAGTACTTC; CDR3aa: CASSPRTPPYEQYF
abundance: NA; v_gene: TRBV5-8; j_gene: TRBJ2-7; len: 11; d_gene: NA; CDR3nt: TGTGCCAGCAGGGGCCTCCACGAGCAGTACTTC; CDR3aa: CASRGLHEQYF
abundance: NA; v_gene: TRBV6-1; j_gene: TRBJ2-1; len: 13; d_gene: TRBD2; CDR3nt: TGTGCCAGCCTAGCGGGAGGGCAGGGTGAGCAGTTCTTC; CDR3aa: CASLAGGQGEQFF
abundance: NA; v_gene: TRBV5-1; j_gene: TRBJ2-5; len: 13; d_gene: TRBD2; CDR3nt: TGCGCCAGCAGCTTGGTGGCTAGCGGGACCCAGTACTTC; CDR3aa: CASSLVASGTQYF
abundance: NA; v_gene: TRBV11-2; j_gene: TRBJ2-1; len: 15; d_gene: NA; CDR3nt: TGTGCCAGCAGCTTAGACGCAGGGGCTTGGAATGAGCAGTTCTTC; CDR3aa: CASSLDAGAWNEQFF
abundance: NA; v_gene: TRBV27; j_gene: TRBJ2-1; len: 14; d_gene: TRBD2; CDR3nt: TGTGCCAGCAGACCGGGACTAGCCTACAATGAGCAGTTCTTC; CDR3aa: CASRPGLAYNEQFF
abundance: NA; v_gene: TRBV19; j_gene: TRBJ2-7; len: 21; d_gene: TRBD1; CDR3nt: TGTGCCAGGGGGCGGGGACAGGGAGACTTGGGGGCCTCGGGACCTCGGGGAGAGCAGTACTTC; CDR3aa: CARGRGQGDLGASGPRGEQYF
abundance: NA; v_gene: TRBV6-6; j_gene: TRBJ2-6; len: 13; d_gene: NA; CDR3nt: TGTGCCAGCCGGTCCTCTGGGGCCAACGTCCTGACTTTC; CDR3aa: CASRSSGANVLTF